One and the same sample provided the 20 T cell receptor beta chains below, sequenced in a study of cytomegalovirus exposure and HLA in healthy donors. In the PCR, 60 Vbeta and 13 Jbeta primers were used. Clones were sequenced by immunoSEQ multiplex PCR, and TCRdb holds only the in-frame ones, with some missing. The table includes about 52,000 clones, around 70% detected once. The sample consisted of PBMCs. These receptors all stem from a woman in her forties or fifties in good health and CMV-seronegative.

Here the CDR3 reads CASSPGADQPQHF. CDR3 DNA sequence: TGTGCCAGCTCACCAGGGGCAGACCAGCCCCAGCATTTT. V and J are TRBV18 and TRBJ1-5, with D perhaps matching TRBD1 (5 bases). V lost 2 bases, J lost 7 bases, and 9 bases lay in between. CDR3 length equals 13 residues. The germline gives CDR1 KGHSH, CDR2 LQKENI.

This clone was seen a single time. The J gene is TRBJ1-5, the V gene TRBV7-9, with D unclear. Germline V gives CDR1 SEHNR, CDR2 FQNEAQ (reference sequence). The CDR3 is 13 residues long. V lost 5 bases, J lost 2 bases, and 7 bases lay in between. CDR3 residues: CASSTQGNQPQHF. The CDR3 DNA follows: TGTGCCAGCAGCACCCAGGGCAATCAGCCCCAGCATTTT.

This chain uses TRBV18 with TRBJ2-7; 7 bases line up with TRBD1. Germline CDR1 and CDR2: KGHSH and LQKENI. The ends lost 2 bases at V and 2 bases at J; junction bases unmatched: 3. The CDR3 runs 14 residues. CDR3 region: CASSPGDSTYEQYF. The CDR3 coding sequence is TGTGCCAGCTCACCAGGGGACAGTACCTACGAGCAGTACTTC.

This chain connects TRBV15 to TRBJ2-5; the D is unclear. Germline loops: CDR1 LNHNV, CDR2 YYDKDF (reference sequence). The CDR3 consists of 12 residues. Trimming cost V 1 base and J 3 bases, with 3 bases left between them. CDR3 protein: CATSRGEETQYF. In nucleotides, the CDR3 is TGTGCCACCAGCAGAGGAGAAGAGACCCAGTACTTC.

This clone was found a few times. V is TRBV4-1 and J is TRBJ2-3; D is undetermined. The CDR3 loop spans 13 amino acids. Per germline, CDR1 MGHRA and CDR2 YSYEKL. V was clipped by 4 bases and J by 4 bases, with 9 bases between them. CDR3 sequence reads: CASSLSSSDTQYF. In DNA form, the CDR3 reads TGCGCCAGCAGCCTGAGTTCGTCAGATACGCAGTATTTT.

This chain uses TRBV15 with TRBJ2-3; TRBD2 aligns across 10 bases. This CDR3 contains 14 residues. V shed 3 bases and J 4 bases; nucleotides not matched to a gene: 1. Germline V gene sequence: CDR1 LNHNV, CDR2 YYDKDF (reference sequence). This chain's CDR3 is CATSRTSGSDTQYF. The CDR3 region has the DNA TGTGCCACCAGCAGGACTAGCGGGTCAGATACGCAGTATTTT.

The V gene is TRBV28, the J gene TRBJ1-2; D remains ambiguous. Trimming stripped 2 bases from V and 7 bases from J, with 8 bases between. The germline gives CDR1 MDHEN, CDR2 SYDVKM. The CDR3 extends over 12 amino acids. The CDR3 is CASSLAVPGYTF. The CDR3 DNA sequence: TGTGCCAGCAGTTTAGCAGTGCCTGGCTACACCTTC.

The chain carries TRBV6-6 and TRBJ1-6; D not certain. The V end lost 2 bases, the J end lost 10 bases, and 6 bases lay between the germline ends. This CDR3 region has 12 residues. Germline lookup yields CDR1 MNHNY and CDR2 SVGAGI (reference sequence). CDR3 amino acids: CASSYEGSPLHF. CDR3 sequence (DNA): TGTGCCAGCAGTTACGAGGGATCACCCCTCCACTTT.

This clone has only a few counts. V usage is TRBV6-6 and J usage is TRBJ1-5, with D unclear. The CDR3 has 13 residues. Germline loops: CDR1 MNHNY, CDR2 SVGAGI (reference sequence). V lost 2 bases, J lost 7 bases, and 9 bases lay in between. The CDR3 loop reads CASSYDGGQPQHF. CDR3 sequence (DNA): TGTGCCAGCAGTTACGACGGAGGGCAGCCCCAGCATTTT.

V is TRBV2 and J is TRBJ2-5; D remains unclear. With the DNA end fitting TRBJ2-7 better, the J assignment may be wrong. CDR1 is SNHLY and CDR2 is FYNNEI in the germline V gene. The CDR3 has 11 amino acids. The CDR3 here is CASRGSYEQYF. The CDR3 coding sequence is TGTGCCAGCAGGGGTAGCTACGAGCAGTACTTC.

The CDR3 reads CASSQTGGRYEQYF. DNA of the CDR3: TGTGCCAGCAGTCAGACAGGGGGCAGATACGAGCAGTACTTC. The rearrangement uses TRBV28 and TRBJ2-7; 10 nucleotides match TRBD1. CDR1 is MDHEN and CDR2 is SYDVKM in the germline V gene. This CDR3 region has 14 residues. V lost 5 bases to trimming and J lost 4 bases; unmatched junction nucleotides: 5. Full variable domain (outside the CDR3, taken from reference TRBV28 and TRBJ2-7): DVKVTQSSRYLVKRTGEKVFLECVQDMDHENMFWYRQDPGLGLRLIYFSYDVKMKEKGDIPEGYSVSREKKERFSLILESASTNQTSMYLCASSQTGGRYEQYFGPGTRLTVT.

The chain recombines TRBV19 with TRBJ1-5; TRBD1 is a possible D gene (6 bases). The CDR3 contains 15 residues. Trimming cost V 6 bases and J 3 bases, with 15 bases left between them. Germline V gene data show CDR1 as LNHDA and CDR2 as SQIVND (reference sequence). CDR3 nucleotide sequence: TGTGCCAGTAGCCCATCAACAGGGAACAATCAGCCCCAGCATTTT. Translating gives CASSPSTGNNQPQHF.

This clone was observed once. The chain uses TRBV2 and TRBJ2-5; D gene unclear. The V gene's germline CDR1 is SNHLY and CDR2 FYNNEI. This CDR3 contains 11 residues. V gave up 7 bases and J gave up 5 bases, with 8 bases separating them. CDR3 nucleotides: TGTGCCAGCATGAGGAGTGAGACCCAGTACTTC. Amino acid sequence: CASMRSETQYF.

In the case of this clone: The final CDR3 position lacks the conserved phenylalanine or tryptophan, pointing to a likely read error. The V call is TRBV28, the J call TRBJ2-2; no reliable D call. From germline, CDR1 is MDHEN and CDR2 SYDVKM. The V end lost 10 bases, the J end lost 0 bases, and 12 bases lay between the germline ends. The CDR3 loop spans 14 amino acids. The CDR3: CATLNGANTGELFV. CDR3 DNA: TGTGCCACCCTTAACGGAGCGAACACCGGGGAGCTGTTTGTT.

This chain uses TRBV2 with TRBJ1-2; D unclear. Germline lookup yields CDR1 SNHLY and CDR2 FYNNEI. The CDR3 has 11 amino acids. V was shortened by 7 bases and J by 4 bases, with 7 bases between the two germline ends. The CDR3 nucleotides are TGTGCCAGCAAATACAGCTATGGCTACACCTTC. Its protein is CASKYSYGYTF.

This clone appeared a single time. This sequence joins TRBV9 and TRBJ1-5, with no clear D. Trimming removed 4 bases from V and 3 bases from J, with 11 bases in between. This CDR3 is 14 amino acids long. The germline V gene has CDR1 SGDLS and CDR2 YYNGEE. The CDR3: CASSSHGDNQPQHF. CDR3 sequence (DNA): TGTGCCAGCAGCTCGCACGGAGACAATCAGCCCCAGCATTTT.

The chain carries TRBV28 and TRBJ2-7; TRBD1 aligns across 7 bases. The ends lost 5 bases at V and 5 bases at J; junction bases unmatched: 12. The CDR3 covers 15 residues. CDR1 and CDR2 from the germline V gene are MDHEN and SYDVKM. The CDR3 coding sequence is TGTGCCAGCAGTCCATACAGGGGATTATCTCACGAGCAGTACTTC. Its protein product is CASSPYRGLSHEQYF.

The table lists this clone with a few counts. This sequence joins TRBV5-6 and TRBJ2-5; no clear D gene. With the DNA end fitting TRBJ2-7 better, the J assignment may be wrong. CDR1 and CDR2 from the germline V gene are SGHDT and YYEEEE. The CDR3 is 13 residues long. CDR3 DNA sequence: TGTGCCAGCAGCCAAACCTTGCCCTACGAGCAGTACTTC. Translated: CASSQTLPYEQYF.

This clone has a single count. The rearrangement joins TRBV5-1 to TRBJ2-3, with 12 bases fitting TRBD2. The germline CDR1 and CDR2 sequences are SGHRS and YFSETQ. The CDR3 totals 20 residues. V lost 0 bases, J lost 1 base, and 12 bases stayed unmatched. Written as DNA, the CDR3 is TGCGCCAGCAGCTTGGCGTCTAGCGGGAGGGCCCCCCGCGGCACAGATACGCAGTATTTT. This gives the protein CASSLASSGRAPRGTDTQYF. The whole variable domain, remainder taken from reference TRBV5-1 and TRBJ2-3, is KAGVTQTPRYLIKTRGQQVTLSCSPISGHRSVSWYQQTPGQGLQFLFEYFSETQRNKGNFPGRFSGRQFSNSRSEMNVSTLELGDSALYLCASSLASSGRAPRGTDTQYFGPGTRLTVL.

This rearrangement joins TRBV28 to TRBJ1-5; no firm D call. The V and J ends lost 8 bases and 4 bases respectively, with 9 bases between them. The V gene's germline CDR1 is MDHEN and CDR2 SYDVKM. The CDR3 contains 12 residues. CDR3 residues: CASRGPNQPQHF. The CDR3 nucleotides are TGTGCCAGCCGGGGTCCAAATCAGCCCCAGCATTTT.